This T cell receptor beta chain was captured in a study of T cell changes during pregnancy in multiple sclerosis. Libraries were prepared by immunoSEQ multiplex PCR; TCRdb keeps only in-frame clonotypes and omits some of them. Of just over 55,000 clones in the sample, approximately 89% are singletons; the top ten hold around 3.3%. CDR3 length: 13 amino acids. CDR1 is MNHEY and CDR2 is SVGAGI in the germline V gene. Trimming left V 4 bases short and J 1 base short, with 8 bases between. Material: peripheral blood, obtained after pregnancy. The source is a female donor in good health, enrolled as a control in a pregnancy study. The V and J genes are TRBV6-5 and TRBJ2-7, with D perhaps TRBD1 (5 bases). This CDR3 is CASSLRQSYEQYF. CDR3 DNA: TGTGCCAGCAGTTTACGACAGTCCTACGAGCAGTACTTC.